This T cell receptor beta chain was identified in a study of OX40 agonist ivuxolimab in advanced cancers. Turning to the overall study: Ivuxolimab was an agonistic, fully human IgG2 monoclonal antibody directed against OX40 (CD134), a costimulatory receptor. Intravenous ivuxolimab was administered to patients every 2 weeks at six dose levels: 0.01, 0.1, 0.3, 1.5, 3 and 10 mg/kg. Of the approximately 50 dose-escalation patients, hepatocellular carcinoma was present in 19, melanoma in around 15, renal cell carcinoma in 9 and head and neck cancer in 9. In the dose-escalation cohort, around 80% of patients were male, and the mean age was roughly 56 years with a range of roughly 23 to 79. Patients were allowed to have had prior anti-PD-1, anti-PD-L1 or anti-CTLA-4 therapy, and 40% of the dose-escalation patients had been treated with checkpoint inhibitors. Three dose-escalation patients achieved partial responses, one with hepatocellular carcinoma and two with cutaneous melanoma. Peripheral TCRbeta sequencing was intended to test whether TCR sequence diversity was altered and clonal T-cell expansion was caused by ivuxolimab. The monotherapy dose-escalation portion (N of about 57 patients) of the phase I ivuxolimab trial is reported in the paper.

Results the study describes overall, beyond this receptor: Which antigens the clonally expanded peripheral T cells were specific for was not determined. Low levels of normalized T-cell clonal expansion were also seen in some patients who did not respond. At doses of 0.1 to 3.0 mg/kg, clonal expansion of both CD4+ and CD8+ blood T cells was observed from baseline to week 6. On average, CD8+ T cells showed more expanded clones than CD4+ T cells after ivuxolimab. In partial responders in the 0.1-3.0 mg/kg groups, normalized peripheral clonal expansion was found to be among the lowest, especially among CD8+ T cells.

The trial excluded patients who had a history of autoimmune disease or were on systemic immunosuppression. Peripheral blood for TCR sequencing was collected from all dose cohorts at baseline, on cycle 4 day 1, and on cycle 7 day 1. Samples came from an open-label, multicenter, first-in-human phase I dose-escalation trial of ivuxolimab. Adults with locally advanced or metastatic melanoma, renal cell carcinoma, hepatocellular carcinoma or head and neck squamous cell carcinoma were enrolled in the trial. Before TCR sequencing, CD4+ T cells and CD8+ T cells from peripheral blood were sorted into separate populations. The germline V and J ends show losses of 4 bases and 5 bases respectively, and no gene match explains 13 bases of the junction. The CDR3 runs 17 residues from the cysteine to the phenylalanine. The CDR3 DNA has 51 bases and is translated from base 1. CDR1 and CDR2, looked up from the germline V gene, are SGHTS and YDEGEE.

A word on this clone: Its target antigen remains unknown. There are no base qualities to consult, and no much larger clone falls within one base.

Genomic DNA was isolated from the sorted cells so that the TCRbeta CDR3 region could be sequenced. The immunoSEQ Assay was used for sequencing of TCRbeta CDR3 regions. TCRdb limited this immuneACCESS table to in-frame rearrangements with V and J called. A share of clones is missing; checked studies link under half to unresolved V genes, and the rest is unexplained. This sample is represented by roughly 57,000 clones; roughly 79% of them were singletons. Around 2.4% of the sample belongs to the ten largest clones. The specimen comprised CD4+ or CD8+ T cells sorted from blood, sampled in a trial of the OX40 agonist ivuxolimab. Recombination linked TRBV5-8 to TRBJ2-5; a stretch of 11 junction bases matches TRBD1. The TCR originated in an adult with an advanced solid tumor such as melanoma, head and neck, liver or kidney cancer. The DNA is as follows: TGTGCCAGCAGCCAGGACAGGGGGCGAACTGTATCGGAGACCCAGTACTTC. Its protein is CASSQDRGRTVSETQYF.